This TCR beta chain was recorded in a study of neurological immune-mediated disorders. The CDR3 contains 17 residues. Germline CDR1 is SEHNR and CDR2 is FQNEAQ (reference sequence). This clonotype was seen ten or more times. The junction differs from germline at one of its ends, possibly a read error. Each CDR3 protein gets one entry after TCRdb re-called the 5' RACE reads with MiXCR. The sample yields roughly 30,000 distinct CDR3 sequences, 20% to 25% seen once. The chain employs TRBV7-9 and TRBJ2-3; 12 bases are shared with TRBD1. The sequence was collected from a man aged 45-65 years with HTLV-1-associated myelopathy (HAM/TSP). Sequenced material: CD4+ T cells from blood. The chain's CDR3 is CASTLLPGQGAADTQYF. Here the CDR3 DNA reads TGTGCCAGCACCTTACTCCCGGGACAGGGGGCAGCAGATACGCAGTATTTT. Variable domain in full (rest from reference TRBV7-9 and TRBJ2-3): DTGVSQNPRHKITKRGQNVTFRCDPISEHNRLYWYRQTLGQGPEFLTYFQNEAQLEKSRLLSDRFSAERPKGSFSTLEIQRTEQGDSAMYLCASTLLPGQGAADTQYFGPGTRLTVL.